The 27 T cell receptor beta chains below all came from one sample that was sequenced in a study of blood T cell repertoires in COVID-19. Sequencing used immunoSEQ multiplex PCR; TCRdb keeps in-frame clones, though not all of them. The sample includes under 300,000 clones, 65% to 85% seen only once; the top ten take 1.5%. Sequenced material: peripheral blood. The receptors stem from a woman between 35 and 50 years old who had recovered from COVID-19.

The chain joins TRBV12-3 or TRBV12-4 to TRBJ2-7, with 8 nucleotides matching TRBD2. The CDR3 is 13 amino acids. Trimming cost V 6 bases and J 7 bases; bases outside gene matches: 8. CDR3 coding DNA: TGTGCCAGCAGCCGGGGGGGGTCCGGGGAGCAGTACTTC. It is translated as CASSRGGSGEQYF.

The rearrangement joins TRBV6-5 to TRBJ2-7; the match to TRBD1 covers 9 bases. Trimming removed 4 bases from V and 1 base from J; junction bases left unmatched: 5. The V gene's germline CDR1 is MNHEY and CDR2 SVGAGI. The CDR3 spans 15 residues. CDR3 bases: TGTGCCAGCAGTTCTCCCGGGACAGGGTCCTACGAGCAGTACTTC. Protein sequence: CASSSPGTGSYEQYF.

This chain joins TRBV6-4 and TRBJ2-3; a possible D gene is TRBD1 (6 bases). This CDR3 is built from 14 residues. The V end lost 6 bases, the J end lost 1 base, and 11 bases lay between the germline ends. Looked up from germline, CDR1 is MRHNA and CDR2 is SNTAGT. This chain's CDR3 is CASSAGAGTDTQYF. The CDR3 DNA follows: TGTGCCAGCAGCGCAGGGGCTGGCACAGATACGCAGTATTTT.

The chain combines TRBV6-5 with TRBJ1-2, with D possibly being TRBD1 (6 bases). The V gene lost 7 bases and the J gene lost 5 bases, with 17 bases spanning the gap. The CDR3 covers 14 residues. Germline lookup yields CDR1 MNHEY and CDR2 SVGAGI. CDR3 residues: CASTTRGWGYGYTF. The DNA of the CDR3 is TGTGCCAGCACTACCAGGGGCTGGGGGTATGGCTACACCTTC.

The rearrangement uses TRBV21-1 and TRBJ1-5. TRBV21-1 is designated a pseudogene. The CDR3 is 17 amino acids. Here the CDR3 reads CAFSTAGQRERGQPQHF. The CDR3 DNA is TGTGCCTTTAGCACGGCAGGACAGCGAGAGCGGGGTCAGCCCCAGCATTTT.

The genes are TRBV11-3 and TRBJ2-7; maybe TRBD1 (6 bases). Germline-derived CDR1 and CDR2 are SGHNT and YENEEA. V lost 6 bases, J lost 2 bases, and 29 bases lay in between. This CDR3 has 19 residues. The CDR3 DNA sequence: TGTGCCAGCAGAGGTGGGCAGGGGACCGCTCGAGGGAATACCTACGAGCAGTACTTC. Amino acids: CASRGGQGTARGNTYEQYF.

J is TRBJ2-4 and V is TRBV13; D perhaps matches TRBD1 (5 bases). V was cut by 4 bases and J by 3 bases, with 16 bases left in between. This CDR3 is 16 amino acids long. Germline loops: CDR1 PRHDT, CDR2 FYEKMQ (reference sequence). CDR3 in DNA: TGTGCCAGCAGCTCCCTCCTAGGGGATATCAAAAACATTCAGTACTTC. Amino acids: CASSSLLGDIKNIQYF.

This clone was seen only once. The CDR3 region is CASSNTGGPYEQYF. CDR3 nucleotides: TGTGCCAGCAGTAACACAGGGGGTCCCTACGAGCAGTACTTC. The V call is TRBV5-6, the J call TRBJ2-7; 8 positions agree with TRBD1. The V segment lost 5 bases and the J segment 2 bases; nucleotides outside the gene matches: 6. This CDR3 is built from 14 residues. Looked up from germline, CDR1 is SGHDT and CDR2 is YYEEEE.

The chain employs TRBV7-9 and TRBJ2-7; no clear D. Germline V CDR1 and CDR2: SEHNR, FQNEAQ (reference sequence). V was cut by 1 base and J by 7 bases, with 11 bases left in between. The CDR3 loop spans 13 amino acids. CDR3 DNA: TGTGCCAGCAGCTTAGGGTTTTATCGGGAGCAGTACTTC. Residues: CASSLGFYREQYF.

CDR3: CAGGQVDQPQHF. CDR3 sequence (DNA): TGTGCCGGGGGACAGGTGGATCAGCCCCAGCATTTT. The V call is TRBV19, the J call TRBJ1-5; 8 positions agree with TRBD1. The CDR3 runs 12 residues. V was clipped by 11 bases and J by 5 bases; unmatched bases: 5. Germline V gene sequence: CDR1 LNHDA, CDR2 SQIVND (reference sequence).

The V and J genes are TRBV20-1 and TRBJ2-1; 7 bases align to TRBD2. Per germline, CDR1 DFQATT and CDR2 SNEGSKA (reference sequence). There are 13 residues in the CDR3. V lost 3 bases to trimming and J lost 8 bases; unmatched junction nucleotides: 7. The CDR3 is CSASWGGFDEQFF. The DNA for the CDR3 is TGCAGTGCTAGTTGGGGGGGGTTTGATGAGCAGTTCTTC.

The V and J genes are TRBV11-2 and TRBJ1-5; 9 nucleotides align to TRBD1. Germline V gene sequence: CDR1 SGHAT, CDR2 FQNNGV. Trimming took 4 bases from V and 3 from J; bases not matched to a gene: 4. This CDR3 spans 15 amino acids. This CDR3 reads CASSSGQGFNQPQHF. The CDR3 DNA reads as TGTGCCAGCAGCTCGGGACAGGGATTCAATCAGCCCCAGCATTTT.

The chain employs TRBV11-3 and TRBJ1-1; TRBD1 might be the D (5 bases). The CDR3 consists of 15 residues. V shed 2 bases and J shed 1 base, with 11 bases lying between them. CDR1 SGHNT and CDR2 YENEEA come from the germline V gene. The CDR3 DNA reads TGTGCCAGCAGCTTACCCGGACATCCGAACACTGAAGCTTTCTTT. Translated: CASSLPGHPNTEAFF.

The chain couples TRBV10-2 to TRBJ1-1; 8 bases line up with TRBD1. The J segment lost 4 bases and the V segment lost 8 bases, leaving 6 bases of the junction unmatched. The CDR3 runs 13 residues. The V gene's germline CDR1 is WSHSY and CDR2 SAAADI. The CDR3 reads CASLQGAGTEAFF. CDR3 bases: TGCGCCAGCCTCCAGGGGGCCGGCACTGAAGCTTTCTTT.

V and J are TRBV9 and TRBJ2-2; a weak D match, TRBD1 (6 bases). This CDR3 is 15 amino acids long. Germline V lookup: CDR1 SGDLS, CDR2 YYNGEE. V lost 0 bases and J lost 3, with 9 bases in between. CDR3 amino acids: CASSVGTAYTGELFF. The CDR3, as DNA: TGTGCCAGCAGCGTAGGGACAGCCTACACCGGGGAGCTGTTTTTT.

The V call is TRBV12-3 or TRBV12-4, the J call TRBJ1-2; tentative D call: TRBD1 (6 bases). The length of the CDR3 is 13 residues. Trimming shortened V by 0 bases and J by 7 bases, and 9 bases separated the two germline ends. CDR3 protein: CASSLAQGSGYTF. The CDR3 nucleotides read TGTGCCAGCAGTTTAGCACAGGGTAGTGGCTACACCTTC.

This clone was seen just once. V is TRBV3-1 (or the pseudogene TRBV3-2) and J is TRBJ1-2, with a possible D match to TRBD1 (6 bases). This CDR3 has 15 amino acids. The germline CDR1 and CDR2 sequences are LGHDT and YNNKEL (reference sequence). V lost 4 bases, J lost 4 bases, and 16 bases lay in between. The CDR3 here is CASSPIGGGTYGYTF. In DNA, the CDR3 is TGTGCCAGCAGCCCTATAGGGGGAGGGACCTATGGCTACACCTTC.

In this sample, this clone turned up once. The rearrangement joins TRBV5-4 to TRBJ2-1; D uncertain. The CDR3 runs to 16 residues. V was trimmed by 6 bases and J by 5 bases, leaving 21 bases between them. Germline lookup yields CDR1 SGHNT and CDR2 YYREEE (reference sequence). CDR3 coding DNA: TGTGCCAGCACCTCCCGTGAGAAAACGGTGGACAATGAGCAGTTCTTC. Its protein is CASTSREKTVDNEQFF.

This rearrangement joins TRBV19 to TRBJ1-2, with D possibly being TRBD1 (6 bases). The CDR3 is made up of 15 amino acids. Trimming cost V 3 bases and J 4 bases, with 15 bases left between them. From germline, CDR1 is LNHDA and CDR2 SQIVND (reference sequence). CDR3 in amino acids: CASSMDSLPLYGYTF. The CDR3 DNA is TGTGCCAGTAGTATGGACAGCTTGCCCCTCTATGGCTACACCTTC.

The chain joins TRBV15 to TRBJ2-5; D is perhaps TRBD1 (5 bases). CDR1 and CDR2 (germline): LNHNV, YYDKDF (reference sequence). V lost 8 bases to trimming and J lost 2 bases, with 12 bases between them. There are 13 residues in the CDR3. The CDR3 coding sequence is TGTGCCACCTCTACAGGAGATCAAGAGACCCAGTACTTC. It yields the protein CATSTGDQETQYF.

This clone was recorded a few times. The J gene is TRBJ1-1, the V gene TRBV3-1 (or the pseudogene TRBV3-2); D not resolved. V lost 3 bases to trimming and J lost 7 bases, with 9 bases between them. Germline CDR1 LGHDT, CDR2 YNNKEL (reference sequence). The CDR3 runs 12 residues. The CDR3 here is CASSQEDREAFF. The DNA for the CDR3 is TGTGCCAGCAGCCAGGAGGATCGTGAAGCTTTCTTT.

The chain uses TRBV10-3 and TRBJ2-1; 8 nucleotides match TRBD2. Germline assignment: CDR1 ENHRY and CDR2 SYGVKD. J gave up 0 bases and V 4 bases, and 2 bases lay outside the gene matches. The CDR3 is 15 amino acids. CDR3 sequence: CAISALADSYNEQFF. The CDR3 region has the DNA TGTGCCATCAGTGCACTAGCGGACTCCTACAATGAGCAGTTCTTC.

V and J are TRBV12-3 or TRBV12-4 and TRBJ1-5; D not resolved. Trimming removed 6 bases at V and 7 bases at J, with 10 bases between. CDR3 length: 12 residues. As DNA, the CDR3 is TGTGCCAGCAGGGAAGGCGGACAGCCCCAGCATTTT. This sequence encodes CASREGGQPQHF.

This clone was detected a few times. The chain employs TRBV24-1 and TRBJ2-3, with D possibly TRBD1 on 5 matching bases. The germline V gene has CDR1 KGHDR and CDR2 SFDVKD. Trimming shortened V by 2 bases and J by 0 bases, and 8 bases separated the two germline ends. The CDR3 length is 15 residues. Here the CDR3 DNA reads TGTGCCACCAGTGATTGGGGCAGGAGCACAGATACGCAGTATTTT. This gives the protein CATSDWGRSTDTQYF.

The CDR3 sequence: CASRVGAVDTEAFF. For the CDR3, the DNA is TGCGCCAGCAGGGTGGGGGCCGTGGACACTGAAGCTTTCTTT. The chain carries TRBV5-1 and TRBJ1-1; the D gene is possibly TRBD1 (6 bases). The ends were cut back, 5 bases at V and 3 bases at J, with 14 bases in the middle. This CDR3 is 14 amino acids long. The germline gives CDR1 SGHRS, CDR2 YFSETQ. Combining the CDR3 with reference TRBV5-1 and TRBJ1-1 gives the whole variable domain KAGVTQTPRYLIKTRGQQVTLSCSPISGHRSVSWYQQTPGQGLQFLFEYFSETQRNKGNFPGRFSGRQFSNSRSEMNVSTLELGDSALYLCASRVGAVDTEAFFGQGTRLTVV.

The table lists this clone with a count of one. The chain has TRBV3-1 (or the pseudogene TRBV3-2) and TRBJ1-1; D not resolved. V was shortened by 0 bases and J by 3 bases, with 5 bases between the two germline ends. Per the germline V gene, CDR1 is LGHDT and CDR2 is YNNKEL (reference sequence). This CDR3 region has 13 residues. The CDR3 coding sequence is TGTGCCAGCAGCCAAGATTTCTACACTGAAGCTTTCTTT. It is translated as CASSQDFYTEAFF.

In this sample, this clone turned up a few times. The chain links TRBV29-1 to TRBJ1-2, with 9 positions matching TRBD1. Germline CDR1 SQVTM, CDR2 ANQGSEA. V gave up 4 bases and J gave up 6 bases; unmatched junction bases: 0. This CDR3 spans 11 amino acids. The CDR3 nucleotides are TGCAGCGTTGGGACAGGGGATGGCTACACCTTC. This translates into CSVGTGDGYTF.